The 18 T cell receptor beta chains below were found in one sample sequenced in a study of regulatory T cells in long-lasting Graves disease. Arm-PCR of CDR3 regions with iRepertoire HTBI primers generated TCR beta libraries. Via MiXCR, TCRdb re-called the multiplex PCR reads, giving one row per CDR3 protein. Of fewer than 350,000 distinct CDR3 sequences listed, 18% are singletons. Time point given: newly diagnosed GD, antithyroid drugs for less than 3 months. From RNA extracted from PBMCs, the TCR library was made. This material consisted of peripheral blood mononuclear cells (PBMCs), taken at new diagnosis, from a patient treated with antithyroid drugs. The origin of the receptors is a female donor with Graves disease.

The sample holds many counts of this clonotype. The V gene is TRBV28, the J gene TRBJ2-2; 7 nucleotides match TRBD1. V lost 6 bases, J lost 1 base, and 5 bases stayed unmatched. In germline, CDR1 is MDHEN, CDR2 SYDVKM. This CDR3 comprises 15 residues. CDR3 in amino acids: CASSNDRENTGELFF. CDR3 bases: TGTGCCAGCAGCAACGACAGGGAGAACACCGGGGAGCTGTTTTTT.

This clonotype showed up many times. The CDR3, as DNA: TGCGCCAGCAGCTTGGCCACTCGGGGGGAAGAGACCCAGTACTTC. It specifies CASSLATRGEETQYF. This chain connects TRBV5-1 to TRBJ2-5, with TRBD2 identical over 7 bases. CDR1 and CDR2 (germline): SGHRS, YFSETQ. The CDR3 spans 15 residues. V lost 0 bases and J lost 3; bases outside the gene matches: 5.

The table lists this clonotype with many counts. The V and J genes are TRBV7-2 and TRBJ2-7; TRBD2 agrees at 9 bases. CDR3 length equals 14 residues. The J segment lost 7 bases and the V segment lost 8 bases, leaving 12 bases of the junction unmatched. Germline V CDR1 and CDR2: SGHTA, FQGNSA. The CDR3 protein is CASAPRGGGGEQYF. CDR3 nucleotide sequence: TGTGCCAGCGCTCCGCGCGGGGGGGGAGGTGAGCAGTACTTC. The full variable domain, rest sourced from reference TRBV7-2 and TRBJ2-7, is GAGVSQSPSNKVTEKGKDVELRCDPISGHTALYWYRQSLGQGLEFLIYFQGNSAPDKSGLPSDRFSAERTGGSVSTLTIQRTQQEDSAVYLCASAPRGGGGEQYFGPGTRLTVT.

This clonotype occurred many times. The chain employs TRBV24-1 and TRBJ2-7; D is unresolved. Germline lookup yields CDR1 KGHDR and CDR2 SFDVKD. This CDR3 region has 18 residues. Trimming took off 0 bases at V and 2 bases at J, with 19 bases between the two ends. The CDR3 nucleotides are TGTGCCACCAGTGATTTGCTTTTACCGACGCGGAACACCTACGAGCAGTACTTC. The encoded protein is CATSDLLLPTRNTYEQYF.

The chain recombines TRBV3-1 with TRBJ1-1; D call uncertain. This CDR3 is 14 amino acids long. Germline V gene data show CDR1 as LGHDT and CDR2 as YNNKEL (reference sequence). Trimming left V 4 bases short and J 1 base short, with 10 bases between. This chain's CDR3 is CASSPDTSNTEAFF. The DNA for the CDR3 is TGTGCCAGCAGCCCAGACACTTCGAACACTGAAGCTTTCTTT.

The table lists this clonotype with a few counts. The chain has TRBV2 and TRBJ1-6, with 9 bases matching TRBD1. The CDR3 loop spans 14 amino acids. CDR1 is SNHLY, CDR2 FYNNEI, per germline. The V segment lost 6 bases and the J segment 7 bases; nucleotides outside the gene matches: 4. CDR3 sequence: CASSGTGMNSPLHF. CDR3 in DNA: TGTGCCAGCAGCGGGACAGGGATGAATTCACCCCTCCACTTT.

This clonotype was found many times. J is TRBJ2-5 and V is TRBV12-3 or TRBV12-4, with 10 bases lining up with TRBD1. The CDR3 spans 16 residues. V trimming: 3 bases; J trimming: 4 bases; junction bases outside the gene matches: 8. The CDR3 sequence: CASSFTDRGHGETQYF. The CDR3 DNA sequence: TGTGCCAGCAGTTTTACTGACAGGGGGCATGGAGAGACCCAGTACTTC.

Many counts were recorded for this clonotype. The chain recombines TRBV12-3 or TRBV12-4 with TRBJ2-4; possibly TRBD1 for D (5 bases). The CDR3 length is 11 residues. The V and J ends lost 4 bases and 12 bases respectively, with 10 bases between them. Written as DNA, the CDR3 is TGTGCCAGCAGTTCGCAGGGCACTCAGTACTTC. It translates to CASSSQGTQYF.

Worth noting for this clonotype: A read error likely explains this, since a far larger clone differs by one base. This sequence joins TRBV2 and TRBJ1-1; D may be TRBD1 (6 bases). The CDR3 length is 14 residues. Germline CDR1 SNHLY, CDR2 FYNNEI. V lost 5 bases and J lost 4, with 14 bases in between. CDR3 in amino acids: CASSHYPGATEAFF. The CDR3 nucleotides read TGTGCCAGCAGTCACTATCCGGGGGCCACTGAAGCTTTCTTT.

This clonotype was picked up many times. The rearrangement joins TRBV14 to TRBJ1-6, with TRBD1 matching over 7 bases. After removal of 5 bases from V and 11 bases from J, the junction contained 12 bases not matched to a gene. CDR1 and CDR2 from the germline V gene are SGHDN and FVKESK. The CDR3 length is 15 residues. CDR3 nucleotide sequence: TGTGCCAGCAGCACCTCAACAGGGGTGAGGCCACCCCTCCACTTT. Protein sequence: CASSTSTGVRPPLHF.

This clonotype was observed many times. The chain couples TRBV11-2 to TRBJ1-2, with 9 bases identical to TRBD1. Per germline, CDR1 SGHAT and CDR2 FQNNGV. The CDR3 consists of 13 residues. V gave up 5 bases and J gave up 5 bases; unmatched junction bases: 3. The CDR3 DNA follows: TGTGCCAGCAGCGGGGGACAGGGATATGGCTACACCTTC. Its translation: CASSGGQGYGYTF.

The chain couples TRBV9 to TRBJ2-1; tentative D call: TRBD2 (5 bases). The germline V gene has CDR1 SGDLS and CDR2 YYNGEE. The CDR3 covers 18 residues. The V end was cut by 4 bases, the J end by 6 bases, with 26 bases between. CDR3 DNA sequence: TGTGCCAGCAGCTTAGTGTCCGGGGTAGAGACCCTTACCAATGAGCAGTTCTTC. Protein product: CASSLVSGVETLTNEQFF.

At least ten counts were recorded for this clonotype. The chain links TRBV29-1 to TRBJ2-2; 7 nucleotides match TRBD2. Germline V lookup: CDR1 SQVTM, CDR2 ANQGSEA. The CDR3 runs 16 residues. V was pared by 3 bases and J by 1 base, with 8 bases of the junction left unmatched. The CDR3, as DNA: TGCAGCGTTGAGTCGGGGGGTCACGGGAACACCGGGGAGCTGTTTTTT. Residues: CSVESGGHGNTGELFF.

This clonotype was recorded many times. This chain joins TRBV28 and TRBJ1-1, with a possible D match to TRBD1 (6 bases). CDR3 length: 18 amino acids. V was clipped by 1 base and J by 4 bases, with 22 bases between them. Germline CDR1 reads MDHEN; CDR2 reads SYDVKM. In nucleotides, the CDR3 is TGTGCCAGCAGTTTATATCCCTCCAGGGGCCGGCTGCGCACTGAAGCTTTCTTT. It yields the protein CASSLYPSRGRLRTEAFF.

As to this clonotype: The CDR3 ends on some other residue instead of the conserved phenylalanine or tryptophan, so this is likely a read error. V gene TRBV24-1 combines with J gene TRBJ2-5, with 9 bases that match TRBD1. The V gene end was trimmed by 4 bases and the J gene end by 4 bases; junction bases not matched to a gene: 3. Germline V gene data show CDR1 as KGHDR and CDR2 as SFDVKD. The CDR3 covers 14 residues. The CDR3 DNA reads TGTGCCACCAGTGAATCGGGACAGGGAGAGACCCAGTACGTC. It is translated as CATSESGQGETQYV.

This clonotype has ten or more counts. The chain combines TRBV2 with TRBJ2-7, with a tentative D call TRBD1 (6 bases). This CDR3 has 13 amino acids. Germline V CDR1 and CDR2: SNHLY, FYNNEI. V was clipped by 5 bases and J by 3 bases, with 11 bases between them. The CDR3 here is CASSPDSFYEQYF. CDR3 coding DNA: TGTGCCAGCAGTCCGGACAGCTTCTACGAGCAGTACTTC. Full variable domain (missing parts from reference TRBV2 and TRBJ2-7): EPEVTQTPSHQVTQMGQEVILRCVPISNHLYFYWYRQILGQKVEFLVSFYNNEISEKSEIFDDQFSVERPDGSNFTLKIRSTKLEDSAMYFCASSPDSFYEQYFGPGTRLTVT.

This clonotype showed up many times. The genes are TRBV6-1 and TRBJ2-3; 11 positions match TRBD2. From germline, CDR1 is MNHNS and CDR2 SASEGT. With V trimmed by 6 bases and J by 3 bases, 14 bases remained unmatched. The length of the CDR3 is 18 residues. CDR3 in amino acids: CASSPLLPGTSGTDTQYF. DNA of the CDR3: TGTGCCAGCAGCCCCCTTCTCCCGGGGACTAGCGGTACAGATACGCAGTATTTT.

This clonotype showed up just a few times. In DNA form, the CDR3 reads TGTGCCACTATTAACCTCGGGATTGGCACCGGGGAGCTGTTTTTT. Translation gives CATINLGIGTGELFF. V and J are TRBV19 and TRBJ2-2; maybe TRBD2 (5 bases). The V gene lost 10 bases and the J gene lost 4 bases, with 19 bases spanning the gap. The CDR3 length is 15 residues. Germline CDR1 reads LNHDA; CDR2 reads SQIVND (reference sequence).